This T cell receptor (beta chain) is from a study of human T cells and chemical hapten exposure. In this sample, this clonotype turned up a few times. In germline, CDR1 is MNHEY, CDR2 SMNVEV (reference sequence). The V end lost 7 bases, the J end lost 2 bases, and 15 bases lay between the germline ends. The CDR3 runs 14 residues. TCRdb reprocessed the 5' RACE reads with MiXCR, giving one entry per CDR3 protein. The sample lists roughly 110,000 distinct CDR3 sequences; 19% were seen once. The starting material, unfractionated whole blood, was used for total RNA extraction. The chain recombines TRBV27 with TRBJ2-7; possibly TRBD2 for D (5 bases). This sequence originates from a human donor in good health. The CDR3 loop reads CASTNGPGTYEQYF. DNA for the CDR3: TGTGCCAGCACCAACGGCCCGGGAACCTACGAGCAGTACTTC.